This T cell receptor beta chain originates from a study of beta chain features in type 1 diabetes (dated 2018 in TCRdb). Regarding the research as a whole: No differences in mean age, gender distribution, total cell number or subset yield were found between patients and healthy donors. In the study, TCRB repertoires of sorted circulating CD4+ T cell subsets from recently diagnosed type 1 diabetes patients were compared with those of matched healthy donors. A total of about 100,000,000 sorted cells were examined across all samples, and RNA yield correlated strongly with the number of cells per subset. Regulatory and stem cell-like memory subsets were obtained from only 8 patients and about 8 healthy donors, while naive and central memory subsets were obtained from all 28 donors. Findings and caveats that apply to the study as a whole: Naive, central memory and regulatory TCRB repertoires appeared more similar among patients than among healthy donors. Type 1 diabetes patients showed a moderate but significant shortening of TCRB CDR3 length in all four CD4+ subsets. Fewer insertions and more nucleotide deletions at VDJ recombination sites were observed in patients with type 1 diabetes, implying thymic rearrangement abnormalities. PCR may preferentially amplify shorter templates, but because patient and control samples were amplified and corrected together, any resulting skew would affect both groups equally. Because cDNA was sequenced instead of genomic DNA, highly expressing activated cells could be over-represented, though the groups showed no difference in activation or CD3 levels. HLA sub-analyses involved small numbers of individuals, so any influence of HLA type on TCRB rearrangement remained unresolved.

Between the V and J ends, shortened by 4 bases and 0 bases respectively, the junction contains 8 bases. CDR1 SGHDT and CDR2 YYEEEE are derived from the germline V gene. Spanning cysteine to phenylalanine, the CDR3 consists of 14 amino acids. Only the CDR3 region is kept as DNA, spanning 42 bases read in frame from base 1. A single peripheral blood draw of around 120 mL on average was collected from each donor into heparinised tubes. Naive, central memory, regulatory and stem cell-like memory CD4+ T cells were sorted on a BD FACSAria II using a panel including CD45RO, CCR7, CD25, CD127, CD95 and CD27. Every sorted population had a purity above 95%. Right away, PBMCs were isolated by Lymphoprep density gradient centrifugation and were stained directly, with no culture step. Samples were stained and sorted in pairs, with one healthy donor and one patient per experiment, so that batch effects were minimized.

The table lists this clone with a few counts. Its specific antigen is unknown. No clone much larger than this one lies a single base away; base qualities are absent. The entire isolated RNA was reverse transcribed using the High Capacity cDNA Reverse Transcription Kit, and thus expressed TCRB transcripts were sequenced. Deep immunoSEQ sequencing was applied to naive, central memory and regulatory T cell samples, giving an average of about 3.57 million total reads per sample. After sorted cells were lysed in RLT buffer, RNA was extracted with DNase-treated RNeasy Micro or Mini kits, with the choice depending on cell number. Each cell subset was processed on its own to prevent cross-contamination, while patient and healthy donor samples were processed together. Using the immunoSEQ multiplex PCR, TCRB sequences were amplified from cDNA into 87-bp fragments spanning the CDR3 region. Sequencing of the amplicons was performed on the Illumina HiSeq platform. The study's processing was this. Synthetic template baselines were used to correct PCR bias computationally, reads within Hamming distance 2 were collapsed together, and singletons that could not be merged were discarded. Reads were aligned against IMGT to assign V, D and J genes, CDR3 length and insertions or deletions at six rearrangement sites. Within each subset, clonotype counts were normalized to sorted cell number, after which true diversity and Gini coefficients were computed with the tcR R package. Repertoire sharing was quantified using the overlap coefficient calculated on TCRB nucleotide sequences. Held by TCRdb, this immuneACCESS table contains in-frame sequences only and omits some clones. Under half of the omission traces to an unresolved V gene where checked; the cause of the rest is unknown. V, J and clone size derive from that table, while D and trimming were established from the DNA sequence. The sample table contains about 390,000 clones; only one count was recorded for roughly 9.8% of them. Jointly, the top ten make up 0.55% to 0.75% of the sample.

Sequencing was performed on central memory CD4+ T cells from blood. This TCR was sampled from a man under 40 with type 1 diabetes. The rearrangement combines TRBV5-6 with TRBJ1-3, with the D gene not clear enough to name. The DNA reads as follows: TGTGCCAGCAGCGGACGGAGCTCTGGAAACACCATATATTTT. Translated, this gives CASSGRSSGNTIYF.